These 23 T cell receptor beta chains were sequenced from one sample in a study of vaccination and CD4 T cells after COVID-19. The Oncomine TCR Beta short-read assay sequenced DNA from cultured CD4+ T cells. TCRdb itself ran the PCR reads through MiXCR, one entry per CDR3 protein. In the table there are approximately 14,000 distinct CDR3 sequences, over 30% of which are singletons. Their antigens are not known. Regarding treatment: approximately 9-day PBMC culture with coronavirus spike peptide pools or control peptides (ViraFEST assay). Sequenced: cultured CD4+ T cells from blood. The receptor set was obtained from a human donor with COVID-19.

V and J are TRBV12-3 or TRBV12-4 and TRBJ1-2; no firm D call. The CDR3 extends over 14 amino acids. Trimming took 4 bases from V and 0 from J, leaving 9 bases between them. This CDR3 is CASSYGRSNYGYTF. CDR3 DNA sequence: TGTGCCAGCAGTTACGGCAGATCTAACTATGGCTACACCTTC.

The chain has TRBV6-5 and TRBJ1-2; TRBD1 matches 7 bases. CDR1 MNHEY and CDR2 SVGAGI come from the germline V gene. The V segment lost 4 bases and the J segment 0 bases; nucleotides outside the gene matches: 5. This CDR3 comprises 15 residues. The CDR3 loop is CASSSQGKANYGYTF. DNA of the CDR3: TGTGCCAGCAGTTCACAGGGGAAGGCTAACTATGGCTACACCTTC.

The CDR3 DNA follows: TGCAGTGCTAGAAGCCGGGCCATCGGGCCCCAGCATTTT. Its protein product is CSARSRAIGPQHF. The chain has TRBV20-1 and TRBJ1-5; no clear D gene. Trimming stripped 2 bases from V and 9 bases from J, with 14 bases between. Germline-derived CDR1 and CDR2 are DFQATT and SNEGSKA (reference sequence). The CDR3 consists of 13 residues.

The V gene is TRBV7-2, the J gene TRBJ2-3; TRBD2 matches 13 bases. Germline V lookup: CDR1 SGHTA, CDR2 FQGNSA. The V gene end was trimmed by 4 bases and the J gene end by 2 bases; junction bases not matched to a gene: 9. CDR3 length equals 18 residues. This CDR3 reads CASSSGLAGRTYTDTQYF. The CDR3 DNA reads TGTGCCAGCAGCTCGGGACTAGCGGGGCGAACTTACACAGATACGCAGTATTTT.

This clonotype was counted only a few times. This chain links TRBV7-9 with TRBJ1-1; no clear D gene. This CDR3 has 14 residues. V lost 5 bases and J 4 bases, leaving 14 bases between the germline ends. Germline lookup yields CDR1 SEHNR and CDR2 FQNEAQ (reference sequence). CDR3: CASSPIREATEAFF. The CDR3 DNA reads TGTGCCAGCAGCCCCATCCGTGAGGCCACTGAAGCTTTCTTT.

The table lists this clonotype with a few counts. CDR3 region: CASSLIPNGELFF. DNA of the CDR3: TGTGCCAGCAGCTTAATCCCGAACGGGGAGCTGTTTTTT. J is TRBJ2-2 and V is TRBV7-3; D call uncertain. This CDR3 spans 13 amino acids. The V gene's germline CDR1 is SGHTA and CDR2 FQGTGA. V lost 1 base, J lost 7 bases, and 7 bases lay in between.

This chain links TRBV5-1 with TRBJ1-3; 7 nucleotides match TRBD1. This CDR3 region has 15 residues. Germline-derived CDR1 and CDR2 are SGHRS and YFSETQ. V shed 5 bases, J shed 4 bases, and the junction held 9 bases outside the gene matches. The CDR3 bases are TGCGCCAGCAGATCTACAGGGGACTCCGGAAACACCATATATTTT. Amino acid sequence: CASRSTGDSGNTIYF.

This clonotype was observed a handful of times. V is TRBV11-2 and J is TRBJ1-3; no reliable D call. CDR1 and CDR2 (germline): SGHAT, FQNNGV. This CDR3 is 11 amino acids long. The CDR3 nucleotides read TGTGCAAGTGGGGTTGGAAACACCATATATTTT. The encoded protein is CASGVGNTIYF.

V usage is TRBV5-8 and J usage is TRBJ1-1; possibly TRBD1 for D (6 bases). In germline, CDR1 is SGHTS, CDR2 YDEGEE. The CDR3 length is 14 residues. Deletions cut 4 bases from V and 7 bases from J, with 17 bases between. CDR3 loop: CASSLALGGGEAFF. CDR3 sequence (DNA): TGTGCCAGCAGCCTCGCCTTAGGGGGGGGTGAAGCTTTCTTT.

The genes are TRBV20-1 and TRBJ2-5; D is possibly TRBD2 (6 bases). V shed 4 bases and J shed 7 bases, with 19 bases lying between them. The germline V gene encodes CDR1 DFQATT and CDR2 SNEGSKA (reference sequence). The CDR3 is 14 residues long. CDR3 nucleotide sequence: TGCAGTGCTACCCCCCCCGGGACTGAGGGGACCCAGTACTTC. Translated, it gives CSATPPGTEGTQYF.

The chain links TRBV6-5 to TRBJ2-3, with unresolved D. Trimming left V 2 bases short and J 0 bases short, with 12 bases between. This CDR3 region has 16 residues. Germline values: CDR1 MNHEY, CDR2 SVGAGI. The CDR3 loop reads CASSYAPTASTDTQYF. CDR3 coding DNA: TGTGCCAGCAGTTACGCCCCCACAGCTAGCACAGATACGCAGTATTTT.

The table lists this clonotype with a few counts. The chain links TRBV6-1 to TRBJ1-2, with a possible D match to TRBD1 (6 bases). CDR1 is MNHNS, CDR2 SASEGT, per germline. The CDR3 loop spans 14 amino acids. V was pared by 10 bases and J by 0 bases, with 15 bases between. CDR3 protein: CATQQGLANYGYTF. The CDR3 DNA follows: TGTGCCACTCAACAGGGTCTCGCTAACTATGGCTACACCTTC.

Only a few counts were recorded for this clonotype. The rearrangement links TRBV2 to TRBJ1-1, with D maybe TRBD1 (6 bases). Germline CDR1 reads SNHLY; CDR2 reads FYNNEI. This CDR3 comprises 14 residues. The V gene lost 6 bases and the J gene lost 11 bases, with 22 bases spanning the gap. This CDR3 reads CASSVASGGAGAFF. Written as DNA, the CDR3 is TGTGCCAGCAGCGTAGCTTCGGGGGGCGCTGGGGCTTTCTTT.

The chain recombines TRBV12-3 or TRBV12-4 with TRBJ1-5, with a possible D match to TRBD1 (5 bases). V was cut by 3 bases and J by 6 bases, with 12 bases left in between. The length of the CDR3 is 14 residues. CDR3 region: CASSFSGRGQPQHF. CDR3 DNA: TGTGCCAGCAGTTTCTCCGGAAGGGGTCAGCCCCAGCATTTT.

Note on this clonotype: Compared with germline, one end of the junction differs, possibly owing to a read error. The chain carries TRBV19 and TRBJ2-7; 10 nucleotides match TRBD1. Germline V gene lookup returns CDR1 LNHDA and CDR2 SQIVND (reference sequence). The CDR3 consists of 12 residues. CDR3 DNA sequence: TGTGCCAGTAGCGCCCCGGGACAGGGGTCGAACTTC. This gives the protein CASSAPGQGSNF.

This clonotype appeared a few times. The chain couples TRBV7-2 to TRBJ1-5; 7 bases line up with TRBD1. The ends lost 1 base at V and 1 base at J; junction bases unmatched: 7. Germline-derived CDR1 and CDR2 are SGHTA and FQGNSA. This CDR3 is 17 amino acids long. The CDR3: CASSLGSGGFSNQPQHF. Here the CDR3 DNA reads TGTGCCAGCAGCTTAGGATCAGGGGGATTCAGCAATCAGCCCCAGCATTTT.

V usage is TRBV20-1 and J usage is TRBJ2-1; D not certain. V lost 3 bases to trimming and J lost 3 bases, with 9 bases between them. The CDR3 runs 13 residues. CDR1 DFQATT and CDR2 SNEGSKA come from the germline V gene (reference sequence). This CDR3 reads CSASRSDYNEQFF. CDR3 nucleotide sequence: TGCAGTGCTAGTCGTTCGGACTACAATGAGCAGTTCTTC.

The V and J genes are TRBV4-1 and TRBJ1-5; weak D call: TRBD1 (5 bases). Germline V gene lookup returns CDR1 MGHRA and CDR2 YSYEKL. The V end lost 0 bases, the J end lost 6 bases, and 9 bases lay between the germline ends. This CDR3 is 14 amino acids long. DNA for the CDR3: TGCGCCAGCAGCCAAGATCGGAGGGGTCAGCCCCAGCATTTT. Amino acid sequence: CASSQDRRGQPQHF.

The chain recombines TRBV27 with TRBJ1-6; 8 positions match TRBD1. Losses at the gene ends were 5 bases for V and 8 bases for J; bases not matched to a gene: 11. The CDR3 is 16 residues long. Germline CDR1 MNHEY, CDR2 SMNVEV (reference sequence). The CDR3 here is CASSLKTGEGHSPLHF. The DNA of the CDR3 is TGTGCCAGCAGTCTAAAGACAGGGGAGGGTCATTCACCCCTCCACTTT.

This clonotype has just a few counts. The chain combines TRBV7-2 with TRBJ1-2; TRBD1 aligns across 10 bases. The CDR3 covers 14 residues. Per the germline V gene, CDR1 is SGHTA and CDR2 is FQGNSA. V was pared by 6 bases and J by 5 bases, with 6 bases of the junction left unmatched. The CDR3: CASSRDRGGYGYTF. Here the CDR3 DNA reads TGTGCCAGCAGTCGGGACAGGGGAGGTTATGGCTACACCTTC.

By share, this clonotype counts as hyperexpanded (1% or more). The V and J genes are TRBV20-1 and TRBJ2-5, with D unclear. V was shortened by 2 bases and J by 5 bases, with 9 bases between the two germline ends. The germline V gene encodes CDR1 DFQATT and CDR2 SNEGSKA (reference sequence). CDR3 size: 12 residues. The CDR3 bases are TGCAGTGCTAGAATCCGGGCGGAGACCCAGTACTTC. This codes for CSARIRAETQYF.

This clonotype was detected a few times. The chain joins TRBV20-1 to TRBJ1-1; TRBD1 matches 7 bases. Germline values: CDR1 DFQATT, CDR2 SNEGSKA (reference sequence). There are 15 residues in the CDR3. V lost 3 bases, J lost 3 bases, and 10 bases stayed unmatched. CDR3 sequence: CSASLPGTAYTEAFF. The DNA of the CDR3 is TGCAGTGCTAGTCTTCCTGGGACAGCGTACACTGAAGCTTTCTTT.

The J gene is TRBJ1-1, the V gene TRBV10-2, with a weak D call TRBD1 (5 bases). The length of the CDR3 is 15 residues. V was trimmed by 4 bases and J by 8 bases, leaving 20 bases between them. Germline V gene lookup returns CDR1 WSHSY and CDR2 SAAADI. The CDR3: CASSAKSGRPAEAFF. CDR3 DNA: TGCGCCAGCAGTGCGAAATCGGGACGCCCCGCCGAAGCTTTCTTT.